These 25 T cell receptor beta chains were all obtained from the same sample, sequenced in a study of shared clonotypes between healthy human individuals. The naive CD8 fraction comprised CD45RO-negative cells positively selected for CCR7 and excluded terminally differentiated effector memory CD45RA+ cells. The method was immunoSEQ multiplex PCR; TCRdb's version includes in-frame clones alone and lacks a portion of them. The sample lists millions of clones; roughly 91% were seen once. The sequencing sample was made of naive CD8+ T cells from PBMCs. The receptor source for this set is a man aged 18 to 30 in good health. Some clones in this sample may be carry-over from other donors' samples.

The rearrangement links TRBV5-5 to TRBJ1-2; no reliable D call. The V gene lost 0 bases and the J gene lost 3 bases, with 9 bases spanning the gap. CDR3 length: 14 amino acids. The germline gives CDR1 SGHKS, CDR2 YYEKEE (reference sequence). CDR3: CASSLVGEDYGYTF. DNA for the CDR3: TGTGCCAGCAGCTTGGTTGGGGAGGACTATGGCTACACCTTC.

Written as DNA, the CDR3 is TGTGCCAGCAGGCCGGGCAGGGTAAGCGAGCAGTACTTC. Protein: CASRPGRVSEQYF. This chain connects TRBV27 to TRBJ2-7; tentatively, D is TRBD1 (5 bases). V lost 6 bases to trimming and J lost 6 bases, with 15 bases between them. The CDR3 is 13 amino acids. Germline CDR1 is MNHEY and CDR2 is SMNVEV (reference sequence).

The rearrangement joins TRBV7-9 to TRBJ2-7; D perhaps matches TRBD1 (6 bases). The CDR3 loop spans 14 amino acids. Trimming cost V 5 bases and J 2 bases, with 13 bases left between them. Germline CDR1 reads SEHNR; CDR2 reads FQNEAQ (reference sequence). CDR3 amino acids: CASSLGTTPYEQYF. The CDR3 region has the DNA TGTGCCAGCAGCCTAGGGACAACGCCCTACGAGCAGTACTTC.

This sequence joins TRBV15 and TRBJ1-1; the D gene is possibly TRBD1 (5 bases). CDR1 and CDR2 (germline): LNHNV, YYDKDF (reference sequence). V lost 0 bases and J lost 4, with 12 bases in between. The CDR3 contains 15 residues. The CDR3 spells CATSRDGQGGTEAFF. The CDR3 nucleotides read TGTGCCACCAGCAGAGATGGGCAGGGAGGCACTGAAGCTTTCTTT.

The CDR3 is CATGPGRGANVLTF. The CDR3, as DNA: TGTGCCACCGGCCCGGGGAGAGGGGCCAACGTCCTGACTTTC. The rearrangement uses TRBV15 and TRBJ2-6, with a weak D call TRBD2 (5 bases). Looked up from germline, CDR1 is LNHNV and CDR2 is YYDKDF (reference sequence). V was clipped by 8 bases and J by 4 bases, with 12 bases between them. This CDR3 spans 14 amino acids.

This clone was observed a single time. The J gene is TRBJ2-2, the V gene TRBV27, with a weak D call TRBD1 (6 bases). The length of the CDR3 is 15 residues. The V gene lost 3 bases and the J gene lost 1 base, with 9 bases spanning the gap. CDR1 is MNHEY, CDR2 SMNVEV, per germline (reference sequence). The chain's CDR3 is CASSLGALNTGELFF. The CDR3 region has the DNA TGTGCCAGCAGTTTGGGGGCGTTGAACACCGGGGAGCTGTTTTTT.

CDR3 sequence (DNA): TGTGCCAGCAGCCGGGCCTACAATGAGCAGTTCTTC. Translated, it gives CASSRAYNEQFF. V usage is TRBV14 and J usage is TRBJ2-1; no reliable D call. CDR1 and CDR2 from the germline V gene are SGHDN and FVKESK. Trimming shortened V by 4 bases and J by 2 bases, and 3 bases separated the two germline ends. The CDR3 is 12 amino acids.

In DNA, the CDR3 is TGTGCCAGCAGTGGAACAGGGTATAACTATGGCTACACCTTC. Protein: CASSGTGYNYGYTF. The genes are TRBV6-1 and TRBJ1-2, with D perhaps matching TRBD1 (6 bases). The germline V gene encodes CDR1 MNHNS and CDR2 SASEGT. The CDR3 loop spans 14 amino acids. V was shortened by 4 bases and J by 1 base, with 10 bases between the two germline ends.

The chain couples TRBV27 to TRBJ1-2, with 7 bases aligning to TRBD1. The J segment lost 2 bases and the V segment lost 6 bases, leaving 12 bases of the junction unmatched. CDR3 length: 16 residues. Germline loops: CDR1 MNHEY, CDR2 SMNVEV (reference sequence). The CDR3 nucleotides read TGTGCCAGCAGAGGAACCACAAGGGGGCTAAACTATGGCTACACCTTC. Its protein is CASRGTTRGLNYGYTF.

The gene calls are TRBV4-3 and TRBJ2-1; 9 positions agree with TRBD2. Germline CDR1 LGHNA, CDR2 YSLEER. The length of the CDR3 is 16 residues. Trimming cost V 2 bases and J 3 bases; bases outside gene matches: 5. The CDR3 region has the DNA TGCGCCAGCAGCCAATCTCCTAGCGGGATCTACAATGAGCAGTTCTTC. It specifies CASSQSPSGIYNEQFF.

V usage is TRBV4-3 and J usage is TRBJ2-1; a weak D match, TRBD2 (6 bases). The CDR3 consists of 17 residues. CDR1 LGHNA and CDR2 YSLEER come from the germline V gene. With 1 base removed from V and 7 bases from J, the gap between germline ends came to 20 bases. This chain's CDR3 is CASSQAPPWGEGNEQFF. The CDR3 DNA reads TGCGCCAGCAGCCAAGCTCCCCCGTGGGGGGAAGGGAATGAGCAGTTCTTC.

Comment on this clone: Other DNA sequences of this sample code for an identical CDR3. The chain joins TRBV27 to TRBJ1-5; TRBD1 is a possible D gene (5 bases). With 6 bases removed from V and 1 base from J, the gap between germline ends came to 7 bases. The CDR3 has 13 amino acids. Germline CDR1 is MNHEY and CDR2 is SMNVEV (reference sequence). CDR3 residues: CASRGGSNQPQHF. The CDR3 DNA is TGTGCCAGCAGGGGGGGGAGCAATCAGCCCCAGCATTTT.

The gene calls are TRBV27 and TRBJ2-2, with 9 bases matching TRBD1. This CDR3 has 16 amino acids. Per germline, CDR1 MNHEY and CDR2 SMNVEV (reference sequence). The V gene end was trimmed by 2 bases and the J gene end by 4 bases; junction bases not matched to a gene: 5. The CDR3 region is CASSLGTGTITGELFF. CDR3 DNA: TGTGCCAGCAGTTTAGGGACAGGGACCATCACCGGGGAGCTGTTTTTT.

The genes are TRBV7-9 and TRBJ2-3, with 9 bases lining up with TRBD1. This CDR3 comprises 16 residues. Germline V gene lookup returns CDR1 SEHNR and CDR2 FQNEAQ (reference sequence). Trimming took 5 bases from V and 3 from J; bases not matched to a gene: 9. For the CDR3, the DNA is TGTGCCAGCAGCCCGACTTGGGACAGGGTGACAGATACGCAGTATTTT. Amino acid sequence: CASSPTWDRVTDTQYF.

This clone was recorded once. V is TRBV9 and J is TRBJ2-3; possibly TRBD2 for D (5 bases). Between the trimmed V and J ends, which lost 3 bases and 6 bases, there was a span of 20 bases. This CDR3 comprises 16 residues. Per germline, CDR1 SGDLS and CDR2 YYNGEE. The CDR3 reads CASSGGWPGGSDTQYF. The CDR3 nucleotides read TGTGCCAGCAGCGGTGGGTGGCCGGGCGGGTCGGATACGCAGTATTTT.

The chain carries TRBV9 and TRBJ2-1; 13 nucleotides align to TRBD2. V lost 3 bases and J lost 7; bases outside the gene matches: 7. The CDR3 length is 16 residues. Germline assignment: CDR1 SGDLS and CDR2 YYNGEE. The CDR3 nucleotides read TGTGCCAGCAGCGGGACTAGCGGGAGTGAGGCAAATGAGCAGTTCTTC. Amino acid sequence: CASSGTSGSEANEQFF.

The rearrangement joins TRBV9 to TRBJ1-2, with D possibly matching TRBD1 (5 bases). Trimming shortened V by 4 bases and J by 6 bases, and 22 bases separated the two germline ends. This CDR3 spans 16 amino acids. CDR1 and CDR2 (germline): SGDLS, YYNGEE. CDR3 residues: CASSSRVEGWKDGYTF. The CDR3 DNA sequence: TGTGCCAGCAGCTCCCGTGTTGAGGGGTGGAAGGATGGCTACACCTTC.

This clone was observed once. The chain couples TRBV6-5 to TRBJ2-5, with 10 bases matching TRBD2. The CDR3 sequence is 15 residues long. CDR1 is MNHEY and CDR2 is SVGAGI in the germline V gene. V was pared by 5 bases and J by 1 base, with 4 bases of the junction left unmatched. Here the CDR3 reads CASSRLAGPQETQYF. The CDR3 region has the DNA TGTGCCAGCAGTCGACTAGCGGGTCCCCAAGAGACCCAGTACTTC.

V gene TRBV7-6 combines with J gene TRBJ1-1; D is unresolved. This CDR3 contains 14 residues. Germline values: CDR1 SGHVS, CDR2 FNYEAQ. The V gene lost 6 bases and the J gene lost 3 bases, with 14 bases spanning the gap. The CDR3 DNA reads as TGTGCCAGCAGGTCGACATTGCGAGACACTGAAGCTTTCTTT. This codes for CASRSTLRDTEAFF. The full variable domain, with the rest looked up from reference TRBV7-6 and TRBJ1-1, is GAGVSQSPRYKVTKRGQDVALRCDPISGHVSLYWYRQALGQGPEFLTYFNYEAQQDKSGLPNDRFSAERPEGSISTLTIQRTEQRDSAMYRCASRSTLRDTEAFFGQGTRLTVV.

The rearrangement joins TRBV14 to TRBJ2-1; no clear D. CDR3 length equals 14 residues. CDR1 and CDR2 (germline): SGHDN, FVKESK. Trimming took 0 bases from V and 8 from J, leaving 11 bases between them. CDR3 coding DNA: TGTGCCAGCAGCCAAGACAGCCCCGCCGATGAGCAGTTCTTC. It encodes CASSQDSPADEQFF.

The chain joins TRBV2 to TRBJ1-1; TRBD1 agrees at 8 bases. The CDR3 spans 15 residues. Unmatched junction bases numbered 14, after V lost 8 bases and J lost 6 bases. Germline CDR1 and CDR2: SNHLY and FYNNEI. The CDR3 here is CASRTTWTGRAEAFF. The CDR3 DNA follows: TGTGCCAGCCGCACTACCTGGACAGGGAGGGCTGAAGCTTTCTTT. The full variable domain, rest sourced from reference TRBV2 and TRBJ1-1, is EPEVTQTPSHQVTQMGQEVILRCVPISNHLYFYWYRQILGQKVEFLVSFYNNEISEKSEIFDDQFSVERPDGSNFTLKIRSTKLEDSAMYFCASRTTWTGRAEAFFGQGTRLTVV.

This chain links TRBV7-2 with TRBJ2-7; 7 bases fit TRBD2. There are 14 residues in the CDR3. CDR1 and CDR2 from the germline V gene are SGHTA and FQGNSA. V gave up 4 bases and J gave up 2 bases; unmatched junction bases: 5. This chain's CDR3 is CASSSREGTYEQYF. The CDR3 DNA sequence: TGTGCCAGCAGCTCCAGGGAGGGAACCTACGAGCAGTACTTC.

The rearrangement links TRBV14 to TRBJ2-5; D gene ambiguous. The CDR3 spans 15 residues. In germline, CDR1 is SGHDN, CDR2 FVKESK. The V and J ends lost 0 bases and 0 bases respectively, with 8 bases between them. DNA for the CDR3: TGTGCCAGCAGCCAAGATGGGAAGTACCAAGAGACCCAGTACTTC. Protein product: CASSQDGKYQETQYF.

The rearrangement links TRBV13 to TRBJ2-5; unclear D gene. The CDR3 sequence is 13 residues long. V dropped 6 bases and J dropped 5 bases, with 13 bases sitting between them. Germline V gives CDR1 PRHDT, CDR2 FYEKMQ (reference sequence). CDR3 nucleotides: TGTGCCAGCAGTATCGGTCGCATGGAGACCCAGTACTTC. As protein: CASSIGRMETQYF. Based on the CDR3 plus reference TRBV13 and TRBJ2-5, the full variable domain is AAGVIQSPRHLIKEKRETATLKCYPIPRHDTVYWYQQGPGQDPQFLISFYEKMQSDKGSIPDRFSAQQFSDYHSELNMSSLELGDSALYFCASSIGRMETQYFGPGTRLLVL.

The chain has TRBV7-9 and TRBJ1-1; perhaps TRBD1 as D (6 bases). In germline, CDR1 is SEHNR, CDR2 FQNEAQ (reference sequence). V was shortened by 1 base and J by 4 bases, with 13 bases between the two germline ends. The CDR3 is 15 residues long. The chain's CDR3 is CASSLESAGATEAFF. Written as DNA, the CDR3 is TGTGCCAGCAGCTTAGAATCGGCAGGGGCCACTGAAGCTTTCTTT. Together with reference TRBV7-9 and TRBJ1-1, the CDR3 gives the full variable domain: DTGVSQNPRHKITKRGQNVTFRCDPISEHNRLYWYRQTLGQGPEFLTYFQNEAQLEKSRLLSDRFSAERPKGSFSTLEIQRTEQGDSAMYLCASSLESAGATEAFFGQGTRLTVV.